This TCR beta chain was sequenced during a study of OX40 agonist ivuxolimab in advanced cancers. For the study at large: Partial responses were observed in three patients, of whom one had hepatocellular carcinoma and two had cutaneous melanoma.

The CDR3 spans 15 residues. The V gene's germline CDR1 is SGHAT and CDR2 FQNNGV. Trimming removed 5 bases from V and 2 bases from J, with 16 bases in between. This table comes from immunoSEQ multiplex PCR, and its TCRdb copy is limited to in-frame clones, with some not included. Of about 110,000 clones in the sample, 80% to 95% were seen once. The receptor's source is an adult with an advanced solid tumor such as melanoma, head and neck, liver or kidney cancer. This sample comprised CD4+ or CD8+ T cells sorted from blood, obtained in a trial of the OX40 agonist ivuxolimab. This chain joins TRBV11-2 and TRBJ2-7; D call uncertain. CDR3 sequence (DNA): TGTGCCAGCAGCCCACCGCACGAGGACCCCTACGAGCAGTACTTC. It codes for CASSPPHEDPYEQYF.